This T cell receptor beta chain was recovered during a study of T cells expressing NK-cell markers. No DNA is given; TCRdb re-called the 5' RACE reads and lists each CDR3 protein once. The table lists roughly 430,000 distinct CDR3 sequences, with 6% to 8% in the top ten. Germline values: CDR1 LGHNA, CDR2 YSLEER. The CDR3 totals 17 residues. The TCR sequence derives from a woman between 18 and 75 years old in good health. The chain employs TRBV4-3 and TRBJ2-3; the TRBD2 assignment by TCRdb is unverifiable without DNA. Sequencing was performed on blood T cells: a sorted CD56 or NKG2C T cell subset, CD4+ or CD8+ T cells, or bulk PBMC T cells (not recorded which). The CDR3: CASSQVAGGAGTDTQYF.